This record covers a single T cell receptor (beta chain). This entry comes from a study of blood T cell repertoires in COVID-19. This CDR3 is 14 amino acids long. Germline V gene lookup returns CDR1 SGHAT and CDR2 FQNNGV. V was trimmed by 0 bases and J by 3 bases, leaving 9 bases between them. Sequencing used immunoSEQ multiplex PCR; TCRdb keeps in-frame clones, though not all of them. In the table there are 150,000 or so clones, under 90% of which are singletons. This rearrangement joins TRBV11-2 to TRBJ2-7, with TRBD1 as a possible D gene (5 bases). Material for sequencing was PBMCs or T cells enriched from blood (not recorded which). This receptor was taken from a woman in her sixties who had recovered from COVID-19. CDR3 coding DNA: TGTGCCAGCAGCTTAGATCAGGGTGGCTACGAGCAGTACTTC. Its protein is CASSLDQGGYEQYF.